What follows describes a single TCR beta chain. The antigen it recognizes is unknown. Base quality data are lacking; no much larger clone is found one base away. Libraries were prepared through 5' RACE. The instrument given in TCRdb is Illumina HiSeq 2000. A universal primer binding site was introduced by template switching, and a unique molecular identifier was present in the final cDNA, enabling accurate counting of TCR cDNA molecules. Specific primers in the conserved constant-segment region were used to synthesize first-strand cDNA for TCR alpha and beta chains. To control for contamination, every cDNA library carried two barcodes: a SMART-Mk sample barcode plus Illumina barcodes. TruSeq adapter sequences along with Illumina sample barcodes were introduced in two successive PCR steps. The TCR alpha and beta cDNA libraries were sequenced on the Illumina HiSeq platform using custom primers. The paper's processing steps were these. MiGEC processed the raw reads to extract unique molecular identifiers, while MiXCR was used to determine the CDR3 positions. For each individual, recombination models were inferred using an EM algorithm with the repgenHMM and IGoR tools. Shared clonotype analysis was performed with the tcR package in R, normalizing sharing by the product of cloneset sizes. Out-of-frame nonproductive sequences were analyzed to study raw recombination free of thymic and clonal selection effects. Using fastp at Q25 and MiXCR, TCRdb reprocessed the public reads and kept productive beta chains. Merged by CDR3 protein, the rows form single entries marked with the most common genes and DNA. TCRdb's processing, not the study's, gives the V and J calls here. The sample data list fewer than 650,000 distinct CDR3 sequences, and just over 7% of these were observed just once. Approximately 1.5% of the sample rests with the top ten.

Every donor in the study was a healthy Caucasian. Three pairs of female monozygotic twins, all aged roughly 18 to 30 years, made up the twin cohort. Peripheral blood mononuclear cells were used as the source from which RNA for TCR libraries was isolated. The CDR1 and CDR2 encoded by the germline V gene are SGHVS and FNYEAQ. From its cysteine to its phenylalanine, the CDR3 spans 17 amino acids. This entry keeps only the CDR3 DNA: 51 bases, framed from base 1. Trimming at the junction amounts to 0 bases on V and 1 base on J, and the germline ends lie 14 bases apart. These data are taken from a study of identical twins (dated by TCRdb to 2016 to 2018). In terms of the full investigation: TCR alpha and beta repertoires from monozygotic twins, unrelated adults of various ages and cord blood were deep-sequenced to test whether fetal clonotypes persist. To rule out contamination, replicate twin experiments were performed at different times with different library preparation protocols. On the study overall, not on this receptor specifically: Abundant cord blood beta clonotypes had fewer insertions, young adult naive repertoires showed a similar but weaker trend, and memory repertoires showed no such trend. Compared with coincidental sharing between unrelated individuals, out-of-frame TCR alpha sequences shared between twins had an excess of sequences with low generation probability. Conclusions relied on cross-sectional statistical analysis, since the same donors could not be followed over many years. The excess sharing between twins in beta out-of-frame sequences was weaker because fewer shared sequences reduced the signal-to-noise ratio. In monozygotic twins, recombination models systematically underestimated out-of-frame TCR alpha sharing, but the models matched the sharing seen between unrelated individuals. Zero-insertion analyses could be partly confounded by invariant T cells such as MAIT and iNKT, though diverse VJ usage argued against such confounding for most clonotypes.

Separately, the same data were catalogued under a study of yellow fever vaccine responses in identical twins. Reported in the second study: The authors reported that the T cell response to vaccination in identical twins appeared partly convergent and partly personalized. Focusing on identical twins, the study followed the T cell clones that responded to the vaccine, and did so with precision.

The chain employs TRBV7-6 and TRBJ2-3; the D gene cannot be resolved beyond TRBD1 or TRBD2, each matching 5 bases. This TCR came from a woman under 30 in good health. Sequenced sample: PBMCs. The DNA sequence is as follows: TGTGCCAGCAGCTTAGCTGCAGGGACCTTCGGCACAGATACGCAGTATTTT. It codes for CASSLAAGTFGTDTQYF.